Presented here are 19 T cell receptor gamma chains from one specimen sequenced in a study of gamma delta lymphoproliferative disorders and STAT genes listed by TCRdb under 2018. Libraries were constructed by multiplex PCR. Instrument on record: Illumina MiSeq. The public reads were reprocessed by TCRdb using CATT, and rows of matching DNA were later combined. This sample comprises 4,000 or so gamma-chain clones, 7% to 8% of them detected only once. The ten largest make up 34% of the sample. For both patients and controls, peripheral blood mononuclear cells were isolated, and the genomic DNA from these cells was used for TCR sequencing. The specimen sequenced was blood. All receptors derive from a human donor in good health.

By proportion, this clone is medium-sized. The V call is TRGV2, the J call TRGJP1. The J gene is not listed in TCRdb, so it was assigned here from a DNA match to germline. J lost 2 bases, V lost 0 bases, and 3 bases had no gene match. The CDR3 has 15 amino acids. Germline assignment: CDR1 EGSNGY and CDR2 YDSYNSKV. CDR3: CATWDGRTTGWFKIF. As DNA, the CDR3 is TGTGCCACCTGGGACGGGCGGACCACTGGTTGGTTCAAGATATTT.

A few counts support this clone. The CDR3 region has the DNA TGTGCCACCTGGGACAGGCGGTATGGCACTGGTTGGTTCAAGATATTT. Translating it yields CATWDRRYGTGWFKIF. The chain employs TRGV5 and TRGJP1. Assignment of the J gene here rests on matching the DNA to germline, because TCRdb gives none. J gave up 4 bases and V 0 bases, and 8 bases lay outside the gene matches. Germline values: CDR1 VINAFY, CDR2 YDVSNSKD. This CDR3 is built from 16 residues.

By share, this clone ranks as medium-sized. This chain links TRGV8 with TRGJP2. No J gene is reported in TCRdb; it was inferred here by comparing the DNA with germline. Germline trimming cut 5 bases from V and 0 bases from J; bases unmatched to any gene: 6. Germline loops: CDR1 VENAVY, CDR2 YDSYNSRV. The CDR3 has 15 amino acids. CDR3 sequence reads: CATWVHYSSDWIKTF. DNA for the CDR3: TGTGCCACCTGGGTACACTATAGTAGTGATTGGATCAAGACGTTT.

This clone was picked up many times. Within the sample, other DNA sequences also encode this same CDR3. This chain joins TRGV2 and TRGJ1 or TRGJ2. TCRdb lists no J gene, so it was determined here by aligning the DNA to germline. The germline V gene encodes CDR1 EGSNGY and CDR2 YDSYNSKV. This CDR3 region has 13 residues. The V segment lost 0 bases and the J segment 5 bases; nucleotides outside the gene matches: 4. As DNA, the CDR3 is TGTGCCACCTGGGACGGGCCGAATTATAAGAAACTCTTT. This sequence encodes CATWDGPNYKKLF.

This clone ranks as medium-sized. The J segment was not called; the V segment is TRGV5. Germline values: CDR1 VINAFY, CDR2 YDVSNSKD. This CDR3 comprises 9 residues. Written as DNA, the CDR3 is TGTGCCACCCACACGATTTCGGTCTTT. Amino acids: CATHTISVF.

This clone came up many times. The rearrangement joins TRGV10 to TRGJ1 or TRGJ2. As TCRdb names no J gene, one was assigned here on the basis of a DNA match to germline. TRGV10 is an ORF for which the function is uncertain. Trimming cost V 8 bases and J 10 bases; bases outside gene matches: 24. The CDR3 sequence is 16 residues long. The CDR3 sequence is CAAWDYMSRGPAKKLF. The CDR3 DNA reads as TGTGCTGCGTGGGATTATATGTCCAGGGGGCCGGCCAAGAAACTCTTT.

This clone is medium-sized in the sample. The chain has TRGV8 and TRGJ1 or TRGJ2. TCRdb lists no J gene, so it was determined here by aligning the DNA to germline. This CDR3 has 13 amino acids. J lost 6 bases, V lost 4 bases, and 9 bases had no gene match. CDR1 VENAVY and CDR2 YDSYNSRV come from the germline V gene. The CDR3 nucleotides read TGTGCCACCTGGGACCTTAAGATTTATAAGAAACTCTTT. Its protein product is CATWDLKIYKKLF.

This clone has a count of ten or more. No DNA is shown, since the ends of the CDR3 on it are uncertain; the CDR3 is the one TCRdb lists. The V gene reported is TRGV11; the J gene is uncalled. TRGV11 is designated an ORF whose function remains uncertain. Termini included, the CDR3 measures 18 amino acids. The CDR3 region is CTTVPAGSKPENYYKKLF.

This clone has ten or more counts. This chain links TRGV2 with TRGJ1 or TRGJ2. TCRdb records no J gene; here it was assigned by comparing the DNA to germline. Germline assignment: CDR1 EGSNGY and CDR2 YDSYNSKV. There are 12 residues in the CDR3. V lost 6 bases and J lost 8; bases outside the gene matches: 10. CDR3 nucleotide sequence: TGTGCCACCTGGTCCCAGAGTGATAAGAAACTCTTT. This gives the protein CATWSQSDKKLF.

Sample share makes this clone medium-sized. The chain is built from TRGV9 and TRGJP1. No J gene is reported in TCRdb; it was inferred here by comparing the DNA with germline. J gave up 2 bases and V 1 base, and 7 bases lay outside the gene matches. This CDR3 region has 16 residues. Germline CDR1 GITISATS, CDR2 ISYDGTV (reference sequence). CDR3 sequence (DNA): TGTGCCTTGTGGGAGGTAGGGGTAACCACTGGTTGGTTCAAGATATTT. It is translated as CALWEVGVTTGWFKIF.

In its sample, this clone ranks as medium-sized (0.01 to 0.1%). The chain joins TRGV9 to TRGJ1 or TRGJ2. TCRdb gives no J gene; it was assigned here by matching the DNA to germline. The length of the CDR3 is 10 residues. V lost 5 bases to trimming and J lost 7 bases; unmatched junction nucleotides: 2. In germline, CDR1 is GITISATS, CDR2 ISYDGTV (reference sequence). CDR3 DNA sequence: TGTGCCTTGTGGGGATATAAGAAACTCTTT. Its translation is CALWGYKKLF.

This clone was found many times. The J gene is TRGJ1 or TRGJ2, the V gene TRGV3. In the absence of a J gene in TCRdb, the DNA was matched to germline to assign it here. Germline CDR1 is VTNTFY and CDR2 is YDVSTARD (reference sequence). Losses at the gene ends were 10 bases for V and 0 bases for J; bases not matched to a gene: 6. The CDR3 is made up of 12 amino acids. The CDR3: CATGSNYYKKLF. The CDR3 DNA follows: TGTGCCACGGGATCGAATTATTATAAGAAACTCTTT.

This clone was detected many times. V is TRGV8 and J is TRGJ1 or TRGJ2. TCRdb offers no J gene call, so here the DNA was matched to germline to obtain one. The CDR3 has 15 amino acids. The V gene end was trimmed by 3 bases and the J gene end by 3 bases; junction bases not matched to a gene: 11. Germline assignment: CDR1 VENAVY and CDR2 YDSYNSRV. The CDR3 nucleotides are TGTGCCACCTGGGATGTTCAGGGGACTTATTATAAGAAACTCTTT. Translation: CATWDVQGTYYKKLF.

By its share, this clone is large (0.1 to 1%). The V gene is TRGV8, the J gene TRGJP1. The J gene, not given by TCRdb, was assigned here from a germline match of the nucleotide sequence. V lost 2 bases, J lost 3 bases, and 0 bases stayed unmatched. Looked up from germline, CDR1 is VENAVY and CDR2 is YDSYNSRV. CDR3 length equals 13 residues. CDR3 DNA: TGTGCCACCTGGGATACCACTGGTTGGTTCAAGATATTT. Amino acid sequence: CATWDTTGWFKIF.

In its sample, this clone ranks as medium-sized (0.01 to 0.1%). The V gene is TRGV3, the J gene TRGJ1 or TRGJ2. TCRdb records no J gene; here it was assigned by comparing the DNA to germline. Germline V gene sequence: CDR1 VTNTFY, CDR2 YDVSTARD (reference sequence). J was trimmed by 0 bases and V by 0 bases; bases with no gene match: 5. This CDR3 is 15 amino acids long. CDR3 in amino acids: CATWDRDSNYYKKLF. The CDR3 DNA reads TGTGCCACCTGGGACAGGGACTCGAATTATTATAAGAAACTCTTT.

This clone counts as medium-sized. The rearrangement joins TRGV3 to TRGJ1 or TRGJ2. The J gene, absent from TCRdb, was called here by matching the DNA to germline. This CDR3 has 14 residues. With V trimmed by 0 bases and J by 3 bases, 5 bases remained unmatched. CDR1 is VTNTFY, CDR2 YDVSTARD, per germline (reference sequence). CDR3 sequence reads: CATWDRLVYYKKLF. The CDR3 DNA reads TGTGCCACCTGGGACAGGCTAGTTTATTATAAGAAACTCTTT.

In this sample, this clone turned up many times. V is TRGV10 and J is TRGJP1. Matching the DNA to germline supplied the J gene, which TCRdb does not give. TRGV10 is an open reading frame, and its role is uncertain. V shed 8 bases and J 10 bases; nucleotides not matched to a gene: 5. The CDR3 covers 11 residues. CDR3 nucleotides: TGTGCTGCGTGGGACTTTTGGTTCAAGATATTT. Translated, it gives CAAWDFWFKIF.

J is TRGJP1 and V is TRGV4. Since TCRdb gives no J gene, matching the DNA to germline was used here to assign it. The CDR3 covers 11 residues. CDR1 is EGSTGY, CDR2 YDSYTSSV, per germline. Trimming at V came to 12 bases and at J to 4 bases, leaving 5 bases not matched to a gene. The chain's CDR3 is CARGTGWFKIF. In DNA form, the CDR3 reads TGTGCCCGGGGCACTGGTTGGTTCAAGATATTT.

By frequency in the sample, this clone is medium-sized. The rearrangement uses TRGV11 and TRGJP1. The J gene comes from matching the DNA to germline here; TCRdb lacks it. TRGV11 is designated an ORF whose function remains uncertain. The ends lost 4 bases at V and 2 bases at J; junction bases unmatched: 7. The length of the CDR3 is 16 residues. The CDR3 bases are TGTGCCTGCTGGATTAGTACCTCCACCACTGGTTGGTTCAAGATATTT. It specifies CACWISTSTTGWFKIF.